Presented here are 29 T cell receptor beta chains from one specimen sequenced in a study of T cells in Graves' hyperthyroidism and ophthalmopathy. Amplification of TCR beta CDR3 regions was performed using RNA transcripts as template. The HTBI primer set drove a first-round RT-PCR of the TCR CDR3. TCRdb ran MiXCR on the multiplex PCR reads and lists one entry per CDR3 protein. The profile covers 490,000 or so distinct CDR3 sequences, with around 20% appearing a single time and 47% taken by the ten largest. Specimen: blood. The receptor source for this set is a man in his forties with Graves' ophthalmopathy.

This clonotype was seen a handful of times. The genes are TRBV5-8 and TRBJ2-1; D is perhaps TRBD2 (6 bases). Germline CDR1 reads SGHTS; CDR2 reads YDEGEE. V gave up 4 bases and J gave up 0 bases, with 17 bases separating them. The CDR3 sequence is 17 residues long. CDR3 DNA sequence: TGTGCCAGCAGCCTCTGGACTACCTTGAGCTCCTACAATGAGCAGTTCTTC. This translates into CASSLWTTLSSYNEQFF.

This clonotype was seen more than once but under ten times. The rearrangement uses TRBV19 and TRBJ1-1; D perhaps matches TRBD1 (5 bases). The CDR3 consists of 15 residues. Looked up from germline, CDR1 is LNHDA and CDR2 is SQIVND (reference sequence). V was trimmed by 4 bases and J by 3 bases, leaving 15 bases between them. The CDR3 DNA reads as TGTGCCAGTAGTAGAACATCAGGGAGGGACACTGAAGCTTTCTTT. Its translation: CASSRTSGRDTEAFF.

Ten or more counts support this clonotype. The chain uses TRBV15 and TRBJ2-1; 10 nucleotides line up with TRBD2. The length of the CDR3 is 15 residues. J gave up 7 bases and V 5 bases, and 8 bases lay outside the gene matches. Germline V gene data show CDR1 as LNHNV and CDR2 as YYDKDF (reference sequence). The CDR3, as DNA: TGTGCCACCAGCTCCTGGACTAGCGGCGGGAATGAGCAGTTCTTC. This sequence encodes CATSSWTSGGNEQFF. The variable domain in full, completed from reference TRBV15 and TRBJ2-1, reads DAMVIQNPRYQVTQFGKPVTLSCSQTLNHNVMYWYQQKSSQAPKLLFHYYDKDFNNEADTPDNFQSRRPNTSFCFLDIRSPGLGDTAMYLCATSSWTSGGNEQFFGPGTRLTVL.

The table lists this clonotype with many counts. The rearrangement links TRBV5-1 to TRBJ2-1; TRBD1 is a possible D gene (6 bases). The CDR3 is 15 residues long. V was trimmed by 4 bases and J by 6 bases, leaving 17 bases between them. Germline V gene data show CDR1 as SGHRS and CDR2 as YFSETQ. CDR3 coding DNA: TGCGCCAGCAGCCCGACCAAACCAGGGGCCAATGAGCAGTTCTTC. Its protein is CASSPTKPGANEQFF.

This clonotype has ten or more counts. The chain joins TRBV28 to TRBJ2-7; the D is unclear. Trimming took 2 bases from V and 0 from J, leaving 11 bases between them. There are 15 residues in the CDR3. CDR1 and CDR2 from the germline V gene are MDHEN and SYDVKM. CDR3 sequence (DNA): TGTGCCAGCAGTTTAGAGCGTCCGGGCTCCTACGAGCAGTACTTC. It yields the protein CASSLERPGSYEQYF.

This clonotype was counted between two and nine times. The chain joins TRBV19 to TRBJ2-6, with unresolved D. The CDR3 extends over 15 amino acids. V lost 5 bases to trimming and J lost 4 bases, with 12 bases between them. Per germline, CDR1 LNHDA and CDR2 SQIVND (reference sequence). The CDR3 spells CASSLLSPGANVLTF. The CDR3 nucleotides are TGTGCCAGTAGTTTATTGTCCCCCGGGGCCAACGTCCTGACTTTC.

A few counts support this clonotype. The chain carries TRBV11-2 and TRBJ2-2; D gene ambiguous. Trimming stripped 5 bases from V and 7 bases from J, with 11 bases between. Looked up from germline, CDR1 is SGHAT and CDR2 is FQNNGV. The CDR3 spans 13 residues. Here the CDR3 reads CASSPQRSGELFF. CDR3 nucleotides: TGTGCCAGCAGCCCGCAACGAAGCGGGGAGCTGTTTTTT.

This clonotype was seen at least ten times. The chain is built from TRBV6-1 and TRBJ2-7; 7 nucleotides line up with TRBD1. CDR1 and CDR2 (germline): MNHNS, SASEGT. The CDR3 has 15 residues. V gave up 5 bases and J gave up 1 base; unmatched junction bases: 8. CDR3 region: CASSQDRTTSYEQYF. Here the CDR3 DNA reads TGTGCCAGCAGTCAGGACAGGACGACTTCCTACGAGCAGTACTTC.

The rearrangement joins TRBV4-3 to TRBJ1-1; TRBD1 agrees at 7 bases. The germline V gene encodes CDR1 LGHNA and CDR2 YSLEER. The CDR3 loop spans 16 amino acids. After removal of 2 bases from V and 0 bases from J, the junction contained 6 bases not matched to a gene. Here the CDR3 reads CASSQRLGQLNTEAFF. CDR3 coding DNA: TGCGCCAGCAGCCAAAGATTGGGACAGCTGAACACTGAAGCTTTCTTT.

This clonotype was observed a few times. V usage is TRBV29-1 and J usage is TRBJ2-3, with 7 bases lining up with TRBD2. With 4 bases clipped from V and 5 bases from J, the junction kept 12 bases outside the gene matches. There are 15 residues in the CDR3. Germline V gives CDR1 SQVTM, CDR2 ANQGSEA. CDR3 protein: CSVGVRGVRVDTQYF. CDR3 nucleotides: TGCAGCGTTGGGGTCCGGGGGGTCCGCGTAGATACGCAGTATTTT.

This clonotype was counted a few times. V usage is TRBV7-2 and J usage is TRBJ1-2; 9 positions match TRBD1. CDR3 length: 15 amino acids. Germline loops: CDR1 SGHTA, CDR2 FQGNSA. The V segment lost 2 bases and the J segment 3 bases; nucleotides outside the gene matches: 4. CDR3 DNA sequence: TGTGCCAGCAGCTTACCGGGACAGGGAGACTATGGCTACACCTTC. It yields the protein CASSLPGQGDYGYTF.

The chain links TRBV20-1 to TRBJ1-1; tentative D call: TRBD1 (5 bases). The CDR3 covers 13 residues. V gave up 0 bases and J gave up 1 base, with 6 bases separating them. Germline lookup yields CDR1 DFQATT and CDR2 SNEGSKA (reference sequence). The CDR3 is CSARDGGNTEAFF. Here the CDR3 DNA reads TGCAGTGCTAGAGATGGGGGGAACACTGAAGCTTTCTTT.

The rearrangement uses TRBV9 and TRBJ2-2, with unresolved D. The CDR3 contains 16 residues. Looked up from germline, CDR1 is SGDLS and CDR2 is YYNGEE. The V end was cut by 3 bases, the J end by 1 base, with 13 bases between. CDR3 DNA sequence: TGTGCCAGCAGCGCAACAGCCGTCTTGAACACCGGGGAGCTGTTTTTT. It translates to CASSATAVLNTGELFF.

This clonotype has ten or more counts. V is TRBV20-1 and J is TRBJ2-5, with TRBD2 as a possible D gene (6 bases). The CDR3 runs 17 residues. CDR1 and CDR2 from the germline V gene are DFQATT and SNEGSKA (reference sequence). Trimming stripped 0 bases from V and 2 bases from J, with 19 bases between. The CDR3 DNA reads as TGCAGTGCTAGAGATCTTCCTCCAGGACTAAAGCAAGAGACCCAGTACTTC. As protein: CSARDLPPGLKQETQYF.

This clonotype has a count of ten or more. The V and J genes are TRBV7-2 and TRBJ2-1, with TRBD2 matching over 11 bases. This CDR3 region has 16 residues. J was trimmed by 10 bases and V by 1 base; bases with no gene match: 9. Germline V gives CDR1 SGHTA, CDR2 FQGNSA. The chain's CDR3 is CASSLVSGRAGGEQFF. CDR3 nucleotide sequence: TGTGCCAGCAGCTTAGTTAGCGGGAGGGCCGGGGGGGAGCAGTTCTTC.

The genes are TRBV14 and TRBJ1-1, with D tentatively TRBD1 (6 bases). V was pared by 5 bases and J by 0 bases, with 13 bases between. Germline V gives CDR1 SGHDN, CDR2 FVKESK. This CDR3 spans 15 amino acids. This CDR3 is CASSSQGLMNTEAFF. The CDR3 DNA sequence: TGTGCCAGCAGCTCCCAGGGGCTCATGAACACTGAAGCTTTCTTT.

In this sample, this clonotype turned up many times. This rearrangement joins TRBV5-1 to TRBJ2-7, with 7 bases fitting TRBD2. The germline gives CDR1 SGHRS, CDR2 YFSETQ. V was pared by 0 bases and J by 4 bases, with 10 bases of the junction left unmatched. The length of the CDR3 is 16 residues. DNA of the CDR3: TGCGCCAGCAGCTTGGTTGGCGGGAGTAGAAAATACGAGCAGTACTTC. Its translation is CASSLVGGSRKYEQYF.

In this sample, this clonotype turned up many times. The V and J genes are TRBV18 and TRBJ2-1, with unresolved D. CDR1 and CDR2 from the germline V gene are KGHSH and LQKENI. V was pared by 3 bases and J by 6 bases, with 9 bases between. This CDR3 has 13 residues. CDR3 DNA: TGTGCCAGCTCACCGGGTAAGGTCAATGAGCAGTTCTTC. The encoded protein is CASSPGKVNEQFF.

This clonotype was counted at least ten times. The V call is TRBV11-2, the J call TRBJ1-1; D is uncertain. Germline V lookup: CDR1 SGHAT, CDR2 FQNNGV. Trimming removed 3 bases at V and 1 base at J, with 9 bases between. This CDR3 is built from 14 residues. CDR3: CASSFPLENTEAFF. In DNA form, the CDR3 reads TGTGCCAGCAGCTTCCCGCTGGAGAACACTGAAGCTTTCTTT.

A remark on this clonotype: This clone may be a read error of a much larger clone one base away. The chain employs TRBV18 and TRBJ2-3, with 10 bases matching TRBD2. V was clipped by 2 bases and J by 9 bases; unmatched bases: 11. The CDR3 sequence is 16 residues long. The germline V gene encodes CDR1 KGHSH and CDR2 LQKENI. Here the CDR3 DNA reads TGTGCCAGCTCACCAGAAACAGCGGGGGGGTCCAGAACGCAGTATTTT. Its protein product is CASSPETAGGSRTQYF.

This clonotype has ten or more counts. The chain recombines TRBV2 with TRBJ2-1, with TRBD2 identical over 10 bases. The ends lost 8 bases at V and 7 bases at J; junction bases unmatched: 11. The CDR3 loop spans 15 amino acids. Per the germline V gene, CDR1 is SNHLY and CDR2 is FYNNEI. The CDR3 DNA is TGTGCCAGCGCGAAGACTAGCGGGCCCCGAAATGAGCAGTTCTTC. Translated: CASAKTSGPRNEQFF.

This sequence joins TRBV20-1 and TRBJ2-1; perhaps TRBD2 as D (5 bases). The J call may be incorrect, as the DNA end agrees better with TRBJ2-7. CDR3 length: 15 amino acids. From germline, CDR1 is DFQATT and CDR2 SNEGSKA (reference sequence). The CDR3 DNA reads as TGCAGTGACCGAGGGCATGATGTCCCTTGCAATGAGCAGTACTTC. The encoded protein is CSDRGHDVPCNEQYF.

J is TRBJ2-7 and V is TRBV7-2; D is undetermined. Looked up from germline, CDR1 is SGHTA and CDR2 is FQGNSA. The CDR3 runs to 14 residues. V was cut by 5 bases and J by 0 bases, with 11 bases left in between. The chain's CDR3 is CASSEDGSSYEQYF. DNA for the CDR3: TGTGCCAGCAGCGAAGATGGGTCCTCCTACGAGCAGTACTTC.

V usage is TRBV5-8 and J usage is TRBJ2-1; 10 bases agree with TRBD2. The CDR3 is made up of 17 amino acids. Trimming removed 4 bases from V and 0 bases from J; junction bases left unmatched: 7. Per germline, CDR1 SGHTS and CDR2 YDEGEE. CDR3 loop: CASSPGTSASSYNEQFF. As DNA, the CDR3 is TGTGCCAGCAGCCCAGGGACTAGCGCGAGCTCCTACAATGAGCAGTTCTTC.

This chain connects TRBV30 to TRBJ1-1; TRBD1 is a possible D gene (5 bases). The germline gives CDR1 GTSNPN, CDR2 SVGIG (reference sequence). Trimming shortened V by 8 bases and J by 5 bases, and 9 bases separated the two germline ends. The CDR3 runs 10 residues. DNA for the CDR3: TGTGCCGCGGGACGGACTGAAGCTTTCTTT. Translation: CAAGRTEAFF.

This clonotype turned up a few times. The rearrangement links TRBV7-8 to TRBJ1-3; 7 nucleotides match TRBD1. V lost 0 bases and J lost 0; bases outside the gene matches: 11. In germline, CDR1 is SGHVS, CDR2 FQNEAQ. This CDR3 region has 19 residues. The CDR3 bases are TGTGCCAGCAGCTTAGCCCCGACAGGGTTCCTTAGCTCTGGAAACACCATATATTTT. This encodes CASSLAPTGFLSSGNTIYF.

This clonotype was picked up many times. The CDR3 nucleotides are TGTGCCAGCAGCCAAGAAAGACCCCTGCCGGGGGAGACCCAGTACTTC. It codes for CASSQERPLPGETQYF. The V and J genes are TRBV3-1 and TRBJ2-5; TRBD2 is a possible D gene (5 bases). V lost 0 bases and J lost 5, with 16 bases in between. CDR1 is LGHDT, CDR2 YNNKEL, per germline (reference sequence). The CDR3 runs to 16 residues.

V gene TRBV7-3 combines with J gene TRBJ2-3, with D perhaps TRBD2 (6 bases). CDR1 is SGHTA and CDR2 is FQGTGA in the germline V gene. The CDR3 consists of 15 residues. V gave up 5 bases and J gave up 6 bases, with 18 bases separating them. The CDR3 DNA sequence: TGTGCCAGCAGCCCGGGACTCACGGAGACGGATACGCAGTATTTT. It is translated as CASSPGLTETDTQYF. The full variable domain, with the rest looked up from reference TRBV7-3 and TRBJ2-3, is GAGVSQTPSNKVTEKGKYVELRCDPISGHTALYWYRQSLGQGPEFLIYFQGTGAADDSGLPNDRFFAVRPEGSVSTLKIQRTERGDSAVYLCASSPGLTETDTQYFGPGTRLTVL.

This clonotype was found a few times. CDR3 protein: CASTGTASSGANVLTF. CDR3 sequence (DNA): TGTGCCAGCACCGGGACAGCGAGCTCTGGGGCCAACGTCCTGACTTTC. The chain couples TRBV2 to TRBJ2-6; TRBD1 agrees at 7 bases. The CDR3 sequence is 16 residues long. Germline CDR1 SNHLY, CDR2 FYNNEI. J was trimmed by 0 bases and V by 7 bases; bases with no gene match: 6. The complete variable domain, with remaining parts taken from reference TRBV2 and TRBJ2-6, reads EPEVTQTPSHQVTQMGQEVILRCVPISNHLYFYWYRQILGQKVEFLVSFYNNEISEKSEIFDDQFSVERPDGSNFTLKIRSTKLEDSAMYFCASTGTASSGANVLTFGAGSRLTVL.